The clone carrying this T cell receptor (beta chain) showed up many times. Its specificity is unknown. Enrolled ophthalmopathy patients presented with a Clinical Activity Score of at least 3, a NOSPECS grade of at least 4, and disease duration under 3 months. Not enrolled were patients with uncontrolled infection, other autoimmune disease, pregnancy or lactation. This entry belongs to a study of T cells in Graves' hyperthyroidism and ophthalmopathy. Study results and limitations: Ophthalmopathy was told apart from stable hyperthyroidism by a 13 V-J model. In the blood, most expanded thyroid clonotypes above 0.001 appeared as well.

With 1 base removed from V and 0 bases from J, the gap between germline ends came to 10 bases. The CDR3 runs 15 residues. Germline V gene lookup returns CDR1 LGHDT and CDR2 YNNKEL (reference sequence). Researchers amplified the TCR beta CDR3 regions from RNA transcripts. The HTBI set primed first-round TCR CDR3 RT-PCR. MiXCR was run by TCRdb on the multiplex PCR reads, yielding one entry per CDR3 protein. The sample lists fewer than 450,000 distinct CDR3 sequences, roughly 20% seen once, with 35% to 50% in the top ten. The gene calls are TRBV3-1 and TRBJ2-7, with D maybe TRBD2 (5 bases). Material: blood. The origin of this receptor is a man aged 18 to 29 with Graves' ophthalmopathy. The CDR3 DNA reads as TGTGCCAGCAGCCAAGGACCGGGAAGCTCCTACGAGCAGTACTTC. Protein sequence: CASSQGPGSSYEQYF.